One and the same sample provided the 24 T cell receptor beta chains below, sequenced in a study of T cells in narcolepsy. Measured with immunoSEQ multiplex PCR; TCRdb has only the in-frame clones, and not every one. The table includes around 34,000 clones, 65% to 85% detected once. Sequenced: memory (CD45RA-) CD4+ T cells from blood. The receptors were sampled from a human donor in good health.

The rearrangement links TRBV27 to TRBJ1-4, with TRBD1 matching over 7 bases. V gave up 0 bases and J gave up 3 bases; unmatched junction bases: 7. Germline assignment: CDR1 MNHEY and CDR2 SMNVEV (reference sequence). The CDR3 loop spans 17 amino acids. CDR3 sequence (DNA): TGTGCCAGCAGTTTATCGGGGCAGGGGGGCGCTAATGAAAAACTGTTTTTT. It is translated as CASSLSGQGGANEKLFF.

This clone was picked up a small number of times. This chain connects TRBV9 to TRBJ2-3, with 7 bases matching TRBD2. Trimming cost V 2 bases and J 7 bases; bases outside gene matches: 13. CDR3 length equals 16 residues. CDR1 and CDR2 from the germline V gene are SGDLS and YYNGEE. CDR3 amino acids: CASSVSGGSQGNTQYF. The DNA of the CDR3 is TGTGCCAGCAGCGTGTCGGGAGGCTCTCAAGGGAATACGCAGTATTTT.

The V gene is TRBV18, the J gene TRBJ1-2; 8 nucleotides match TRBD1. Per germline, CDR1 KGHSH and CDR2 LQKENI. CDR3 size: 15 residues. Trimming removed 6 bases from V and 7 bases from J; junction bases left unmatched: 13. The CDR3 region is CASSQQTGVVGGYTF. CDR3 coding DNA: TGTGCCAGCTCCCAACAGACAGGGGTAGTCGGTGGCTACACCTTC.

This clone was observed a few times. The rearrangement joins TRBV28 to TRBJ1-1, with D unresolved. The CDR3 runs 15 residues. V was cut by 6 bases and J by 6 bases, with 20 bases left in between. Germline CDR1 MDHEN, CDR2 SYDVKM. For the CDR3, the DNA is TGTGCCAGCAGCCCCCTAAGAGTAGGAGCAGCTGAAGCTTTCTTT. Protein sequence: CASSPLRVGAAEAFF.

The rearrangement uses TRBV5-1 and TRBJ2-4; the D gene is possibly TRBD1 (6 bases). Germline V gives CDR1 SGHRS, CDR2 YFSETQ. The V gene lost 0 bases and the J gene lost 7 bases, with 14 bases spanning the gap. The CDR3 consists of 15 residues. CDR3 amino acids: CASSLAPGVGNIQYF. The DNA of the CDR3 is TGCGCCAGCAGCTTGGCTCCAGGGGTTGGGAACATTCAGTACTTC.

CDR3 DNA: TGTGCCAGCAGATCTGCTTTTGGGCGGGACAGGGTCGAAGGCTACACCTTC. Protein: CASRSAFGRDRVEGYTF. This rearrangement joins TRBV11-2 to TRBJ1-2; 9 bases fit TRBD1. Looked up from germline, CDR1 is SGHAT and CDR2 is FQNNGV. The CDR3 is 17 amino acids. The junction had 19 bases not matched to a gene; V was cut back by 6 bases and J by 8 bases.

The chain links TRBV7-8 to TRBJ2-2; D gene unclear. The CDR3 has 15 residues. The ends were cut back, 7 bases at V and 1 base at J, with 13 bases in the middle. Per the germline V gene, CDR1 is SGHVS and CDR2 is FQNEAQ. The CDR3 DNA sequence: TGTGCCAGCATCTCGATTCCAGGGAACACCGGGGAGCTGTTTTTT. Translation gives CASISIPGNTGELFF.

This clone is a singleton in its sample. The chain joins TRBV5-4 to TRBJ2-7; D is ambiguous. The V and J ends lost 6 bases and 2 bases respectively, with 15 bases between them. The germline V gene encodes CDR1 SGHNT and CDR2 YYREEE (reference sequence). This CDR3 has 14 amino acids. In nucleotides, the CDR3 is TGTGCCAGCACCCAGAGTTCCCCAACCTACGAGCAGTACTTC. This sequence encodes CASTQSSPTYEQYF. The full variable domain, in which reference TRBV5-4 and TRBJ2-7 provide the parts outside the CDR3, is ETGVTQSPTHLIKTRGQQVTLRCSSQSGHNTVSWYQQALGQGPQFIFQYYREEENGRGNFPPRFSGLQFPNYSSELNVNALELDDSALYLCASTQSSPTYEQYFGPGTRLTVT.

The CDR3: CASSQPGGDQPQHF. The CDR3 region has the DNA TGTGCCAGCAGCCAGCCCGGGGGCGATCAGCCCCAGCATTTT. This chain uses TRBV7-9 with TRBJ1-5, with D possibly TRBD1 on 6 matching bases. CDR3 length: 14 amino acids. Germline V lookup: CDR1 SEHNR, CDR2 FQNEAQ (reference sequence). V was trimmed by 5 bases and J by 5 bases, leaving 13 bases between them.

This clone was counted only a few times. CDR3 sequence (DNA): TGTGCCAGCAGCTTAGGGGAGGTGAACACTGAAGCTTTCTTT. Protein product: CASSLGEVNTEAFF. This rearrangement joins TRBV7-6 to TRBJ1-1; D is undetermined. The CDR3 is made up of 14 amino acids. CDR1 and CDR2 (germline): SGHVS, FNYEAQ. V was cut by 1 base and J by 0 bases, with 6 bases left in between.

The table lists this clone with a few counts. This chain joins TRBV5-1 and TRBJ1-3; maybe TRBD1 (6 bases). V lost 4 bases and J 6 bases, leaving 14 bases between the germline ends. Germline CDR1 and CDR2: SGHRS and YFSETQ. CDR3 length: 14 residues. This CDR3 is CASSAGHLINTIYF. In DNA, the CDR3 is TGCGCCAGCAGCGCGGGACACCTCATAAACACCATATATTTT.

V gene TRBV2 combines with J gene TRBJ2-1; 9 positions match TRBD1. After removal of 6 bases from V and 6 bases from J, the junction contained 6 bases not matched to a gene. This CDR3 comprises 14 residues. Germline V gene sequence: CDR1 SNHLY, CDR2 FYNNEI. This chain's CDR3 is CASRTGGIGNEQFF. CDR3 DNA: TGTGCCAGCAGGACAGGGGGAATAGGCAATGAGCAGTTCTTC.

The chain carries TRBV20-1 and TRBJ1-1; D is undetermined. This CDR3 contains 11 residues. The germline gives CDR1 DFQATT, CDR2 SNEGSKA (reference sequence). V lost 5 bases to trimming and J lost 1 base, with 5 bases between them. The CDR3 nucleotides are TGCAGTGCTCTGGAGAACACTGAAGCTTTCTTT. Its translation: CSALENTEAFF.

V and J are TRBV6-5 and TRBJ1-1, with D possibly TRBD1 on 6 matching bases. CDR3 length equals 15 residues. The germline V gene encodes CDR1 MNHEY and CDR2 SVGAGI. V was pared by 0 bases and J by 4 bases, with 12 bases between. CDR3 residues: CASSYSGAQGTEAFF. CDR3 DNA: TGTGCCAGCAGTTACTCGGGGGCGCAGGGCACTGAAGCTTTCTTT.

The gene calls are TRBV10-3 and TRBJ2-7; TRBD2 is a possible D gene (7 bases). Germline assignment: CDR1 ENHRY and CDR2 SYGVKD. CDR3 size: 15 residues. Deletions cut 0 bases from V and 3 bases from J, with 12 bases between. Written as DNA, the CDR3 is TGTGCCATCAGTGAGTCGACGGGGGGCGTCTACGAGCAGTACTTC. This encodes CAISESTGGVYEQYF.

The sample holds one count of this clone. The genes are TRBV30 and TRBJ1-2; no firm D call. Germline CDR1 is GTSNPN and CDR2 is SVGIG (reference sequence). V shed 0 bases and J shed 8 bases, with 16 bases lying between them. The CDR3 contains 14 residues. Here the CDR3 DNA reads TGTGCCTGGAGTGTACGAAGGACTCGGCTGGGCTACACCTTC. This sequence encodes CAWSVRRTRLGYTF.

This clone appeared once. The chain uses TRBV5-1 and TRBJ2-2; 7 bases are a match to TRBD1. CDR3 length: 16 amino acids. After removal of 4 bases from V and 0 bases from J, the junction contained 6 bases not matched to a gene. Germline-derived CDR1 and CDR2 are SGHRS and YFSETQ. Written as DNA, the CDR3 is TGCGCCAGCAGCAGGGGGCGCGGTCCGAACACCGGGGAGCTGTTTTTT. Its translation: CASSRGRGPNTGELFF.

The rearrangement uses TRBV5-1 and TRBJ1-1, with 8 bases identical to TRBD1. V shed 4 bases and J 5 bases; nucleotides not matched to a gene: 4. This CDR3 has 13 residues. Germline V lookup: CDR1 SGHRS, CDR2 YFSETQ. The CDR3 loop reads CASSQGAETEAFF. CDR3 sequence (DNA): TGCGCCAGCAGCCAGGGGGCGGAAACTGAAGCTTTCTTT.

This clone was detected a few times. The V gene is TRBV9, the J gene TRBJ1-2; possible D gene TRBD1, 6 bases. V was clipped by 4 bases and J by 2 bases, with 12 bases between them. Germline CDR1 SGDLS, CDR2 YYNGEE. The CDR3 is made up of 14 amino acids. CDR3 in DNA: TGTGCCAGCAGCCCCTCTACAGGGAACTATGGCTACACCTTC. Translating gives CASSPSTGNYGYTF. The full variable domain, rest sourced from reference TRBV9 and TRBJ1-2, is DSGVTQTPKHLITATGQRVTLRCSPRSGDLSVYWYQQSLDQGLQFLIQYYNGEERAKGNILERFSAQQFPDLHSELNLSSLELGDSALYFCASSPSTGNYGYTFGSGTRLTVV.

This clone came up a few times. The chain recombines TRBV6-1 with TRBJ2-5; D might be TRBD1 (6 bases). CDR1 MNHNS and CDR2 SASEGT come from the germline V gene. V lost 7 bases to trimming and J lost 10 bases, with 10 bases between them. The CDR3 is made up of 10 amino acids. The CDR3 region has the DNA TGTGCCAGCAATAGGGGGATCCAGTACTTC. It translates to CASNRGIQYF.

This CDR3 reads CAAGSQLERLRAYNEQFF. CDR3 in DNA: TGTGCCGCGGGGTCCCAACTAGAACGTCTAAGAGCCTACAATGAGCAGTTCTTC. This chain uses TRBV15 with TRBJ2-1, with D perhaps TRBD2 (6 bases). V was clipped by 11 bases and J by 2 bases, with 28 bases between them. Germline values: CDR1 LNHNV, CDR2 YYDKDF (reference sequence). This CDR3 region has 18 residues.

This clone has only one observation. DNA of the CDR3: TGTGCCAGTAGTATAGCCCCCATGAACACTGAAGCTTTCTTT. This gives the protein CASSIAPMNTEAFF. The chain couples TRBV19 to TRBJ1-1; D uncertain. The germline V gene encodes CDR1 LNHDA and CDR2 SQIVND (reference sequence). With 1 base removed from V and 0 bases from J, the gap between germline ends came to 6 bases. The CDR3 totals 14 residues.

The chain links TRBV30 to TRBJ2-1, with 12 bases aligning to TRBD2. This CDR3 region has 19 residues. Germline CDR1 reads GTSNPN; CDR2 reads SVGIG (reference sequence). V shed 0 bases, J shed 8 bases, and the junction held 17 bases outside the gene matches. The CDR3 sequence is CAWSVSKLAGGFPTDEQFF. CDR3 DNA sequence: TGTGCCTGGAGTGTATCTAAACTAGCGGGAGGCTTCCCTACGGATGAGCAGTTCTTC.

This clone was counted a single time. This chain joins TRBV30 and TRBJ1-5; D perhaps matches TRBD1 (6 bases). CDR1 GTSNPN and CDR2 SVGIG come from the germline V gene (reference sequence). This CDR3 comprises 13 residues. V was trimmed by 2 bases and J by 7 bases, leaving 12 bases between them. The CDR3 DNA sequence: TGTGCCTGGAGTTCAGGGGATCACCAGCCCCAGCATTTT. Residues: CAWSSGDHQPQHF. The full variable domain, rest sourced from reference TRBV30 and TRBJ1-5, is SQTIHQWPATLVQPVGSPLSLECTVEGTSNPNLYWYRQAAGRGLQLLFYSVGIGQISSEVPQNLSASRPQDRQFILSSKKLLLSDSGFYLCAWSSGDHQPQHFGDGTRLSIL.